A selection of T cell receptor beta chains follows, all from one sample in a study of cytomegalovirus exposure and HLA in healthy donors. The method was immunoSEQ multiplex PCR; TCRdb's version includes in-frame clones alone and lacks a portion of them. The table records 90,000 or so clones, over 60% of them present only once. The sample was PBMCs. These receptors were collected from a man aged 60 to 75 in good health and CMV-seronegative. Each CDR3 is given with its conserved first and last residue. D genes are given only for firm matches. Clone size appears in some rows only: once, few, many, or a class for an expanded clone.

v_call: TRBV7-9; clone_size: -; j_call: TRBJ2-1; d_call: -; cdr3_aa: CSSTPGGSEQFF; cdr3_nt: TGTTCCAGCACCCCCGGAGGAAGTGAGCAGTTCTTC
v_call: TRBV5-6; clone_size: -; j_call: TRBJ2-7; d_call: TRBD1; cdr3_aa: CASSPDGTGVYEQYF; cdr3_nt: TGTGCCAGCAGCCCGGACGGGACAGGGGTATACGAGCAGTACTTC
v_call: TRBV5-5; clone_size: few; j_call: TRBJ1-1; d_call: TRBD1; cdr3_aa: CASSFIQGDEAFF; cdr3_nt: TGTGCCAGCAGCTTTATACAGGGGGATGAAGCTTTCTTT
v_call: TRBV7-8; clone_size: -; j_call: TRBJ2-2; d_call: TRBD2; cdr3_aa: CASSYGGAGELFF; cdr3_nt: TGTGCCAGCAGTTACGGGGGGGCCGGGGAGCTGTTTTTT
v_call: TRBV18; clone_size: -; j_call: TRBJ2-7; d_call: TRBD1; cdr3_aa: CASSPTGLEQYF; cdr3_nt: TGTGCCAGCTCACCGACAGGGTTGGAGCAGTACTTC
v_call: TRBV6-5; clone_size: few; j_call: TRBJ2-3; d_call: -; cdr3_aa: CATGSPGDTQYF; cdr3_nt: TGTGCCACCGGTAGCCCCGGAGATACGCAGTATTTT
v_call: TRBV7-3; clone_size: -; j_call: TRBJ2-1; d_call: -; cdr3_aa: CASSLVARPKWSSYNEQFF; cdr3_nt: TGTGCCAGCAGCTTGGTTGCGCGGCCCAAATGGAGCTCCTACAATGAGCAGTTCTTC
v_call: TRBV2; clone_size: -; j_call: TRBJ1-2; d_call: -; cdr3_aa: CASSVEGPYGYTF; cdr3_nt: TGTGCCAGCAGTGTAGAGGGCCCCTATGGCTACACCTTC
v_call: TRBV6-6; clone_size: -; j_call: TRBJ2-1; d_call: TRBD2; cdr3_aa: CASSYPSAGGNEQFF; cdr3_nt: TGTGCCAGCAGTTACCCTTCGGCGGGAGGCAATGAGCAGTTCTTC
v_call: TRBV7-8; clone_size: -; j_call: TRBJ2-7; d_call: -; cdr3_aa: CASSPFSYEQYF; cdr3_nt: TGTGCCAGCAGCCCCTTCTCCTACGAGCAGTACTTC
v_call: TRBV2; clone_size: -; j_call: TRBJ1-3; d_call: -; cdr3_aa: CASSFRDTGNTIYF; cdr3_nt: TGTGCCAGCAGTTTCCGGGACACTGGAAACACCATATATTTT
v_call: TRBV18; clone_size: -; j_call: TRBJ2-7; d_call: -; cdr3_aa: CASSPPGNSYEQYF; cdr3_nt: TGTGCCAGCTCACCTCCAGGCAACTCCTACGAGCAGTACTTC
v_call: TRBV6-1; clone_size: -; j_call: TRBJ1-2; d_call: -; cdr3_aa: CASSEALQGRGYTF; cdr3_nt: TGTGCCAGCAGTGAAGCGCTCCAGGGAAGAGGCTACACCTTC
v_call: TRBV6-5; clone_size: -; j_call: TRBJ2-7; d_call: TRBD2; cdr3_aa: CASRRFGTSGGEQYF; cdr3_nt: TGTGCCAGCAGGAGATTCGGGACTAGCGGGGGCGAGCAGTACTTC
v_call: TRBV9; clone_size: few; j_call: TRBJ2-5; d_call: TRBD2; cdr3_aa: CASSVGKASGVVETQYF; cdr3_nt: TGTGCCAGCAGCGTAGGAAAGGCTAGCGGGGTGGTAGAGACCCAGTACTTC
v_call: TRBV9; clone_size: -; j_call: TRBJ2-7; d_call: TRBD1; cdr3_aa: CASSVGGTGGSGEQYF; cdr3_nt: TGTGCCAGCAGCGTAGGAGGGACAGGGGGCTCTGGGGAGCAGTACTTC
v_call: TRBV5-6; clone_size: -; j_call: TRBJ2-5; d_call: -; cdr3_aa: CASSLGWSSSKTQYF; cdr3_nt: TGTGCCAGCAGCTTGGGATGGAGCAGCTCGAAGACCCAGTACTTC
v_call: TRBV11-2; clone_size: -; j_call: TRBJ1-3; d_call: -; cdr3_aa: CASTLGGAGNTIYF; cdr3_nt: TGTGCCAGCACATTGGGGGGGGCCGGAAACACCATATATTTT
v_call: TRBV7-9; clone_size: few; j_call: TRBJ2-1; d_call: -; cdr3_aa: CASSLDSFNEQFF; cdr3_nt: TGTGCCAGCAGCTTAGACTCCTTCAATGAGCAGTTCTTC
v_call: TRBV27; clone_size: once; j_call: TRBJ1-5; d_call: TRBD1; cdr3_aa: CASSLIGGAQPQHF; cdr3_nt: TGTGCCAGCAGTTTGATAGGGGGCGCCCAGCCCCAGCATTTT
v_call: TRBV2; clone_size: -; j_call: TRBJ2-5; d_call: -; cdr3_aa: CASSDGGFQETQYF; cdr3_nt: TGTGCCAGCAGTGATGGAGGGTTCCAAGAGACCCAGTACTTC
v_call: TRBV6-1; clone_size: once; j_call: TRBJ2-7; d_call: -; cdr3_aa: CASSREDF; cdr3_nt: TGTGCCAGCAGCAGGGAGGACTTC
v_call: TRBV5-1; clone_size: -; j_call: TRBJ2-7; d_call: TRBD2; cdr3_aa: CASSFGTSSYEQYF; cdr3_nt: TGCGCCAGCAGCTTCGGGACTAGTTCCTACGAGCAGTACTTC
v_call: TRBV5-6; clone_size: few; j_call: TRBJ1-1; d_call: TRBD1; cdr3_aa: CASRPGTGGHTYTEAFF; cdr3_nt: TGTGCCAGCAGGCCCGGGACAGGGGGCCATACGTACACTGAAGCTTTCTTT
v_call: TRBV30; clone_size: -; j_call: TRBJ1-1; d_call: -; cdr3_aa: CAWSFGNTEAFF; cdr3_nt: TGTGCCTGGAGTTTCGGGAACACTGAAGCTTTCTTT
v_call: TRBV5-1; clone_size: -; j_call: TRBJ1-1; d_call: TRBD1; cdr3_aa: CASSSYASGGSRAFF; cdr3_nt: TGCGCCAGCAGCTCCTACGCTTCAGGGGGAAGTAGGGCTTTCTTT
v_call: TRBV30; clone_size: -; j_call: TRBJ1-2; d_call: TRBD1; cdr3_aa: CAWSLQGHGYTF; cdr3_nt: TGTGCCTGGAGTCTACAGGGGCATGGCTACACCTTC
v_call: TRBV7-9; clone_size: -; j_call: TRBJ2-5; d_call: -; cdr3_aa: CASSAVETGETQYF; cdr3_nt: TGTGCCAGCAGCGCTGTCGAGACCGGGGAGACCCAGTACTTC
v_call: TRBV2; clone_size: -; j_call: TRBJ1-3; d_call: TRBD1; cdr3_aa: CASSQTGLEGNTIYF; cdr3_nt: TGTGCCAGCAGTCAGACAGGGTTAGAGGGAAACACCATATATTTT
v_call: TRBV30; clone_size: -; j_call: TRBJ2-5; d_call: -; cdr3_aa: CAWSKQGWETQYF; cdr3_nt: TGTGCCTGGAGCAAACAGGGATGGGAGACCCAGTACTTC
v_call: TRBV10-2; clone_size: few; j_call: TRBJ2-1; d_call: TRBD2; cdr3_aa: CASSESGGDDEQFF; cdr3_nt: TGCGCCAGCAGTGAGAGCGGGGGGGACGATGAGCAGTTCTTC
v_call: TRBV6-5; clone_size: few; j_call: TRBJ1-1; d_call: TRBD1; cdr3_aa: CASSSRDSKTEAFF; cdr3_nt: TGTGCCAGCAGTTCCCGGGACAGTAAAACTGAAGCTTTCTTT
v_call: TRBV2; clone_size: -; j_call: TRBJ2-7; d_call: -; cdr3_aa: CASHTGQGRLGEQYF; cdr3_nt: TGTGCCAGCCACACCGGGCAGGGGCGCCTGGGGGAGCAGTACTTC
v_call: TRBV11-2; clone_size: -; j_call: TRBJ1-2; d_call: -; cdr3_aa: CASRPTVYGYTF; cdr3_nt: TGTGCCAGCAGACCGACAGTCTATGGCTACACCTTC
v_call: TRBV6-4; clone_size: -; j_call: TRBJ1-5; d_call: TRBD1; cdr3_aa: CASSRGQGNQPQHF; cdr3_nt: TGTGCCAGCAGTAGAGGACAGGGAAATCAGCCCCAGCATTTT
v_call: TRBV27; clone_size: -; j_call: TRBJ2-1; d_call: -; cdr3_aa: CASSLWAYNEQFF; cdr3_nt: TGTGCCAGCAGTTTATGGGCTTACAATGAGCAGTTCTTC
v_call: TRBV6-1; clone_size: once; j_call: TRBJ2-7; d_call: TRBD1; cdr3_aa: CASMKDRGLYEQYF; cdr3_nt: TGTGCCAGCATGAAGGACAGGGGGCTCTACGAGCAGTACTTC
v_call: TRBV7-6; clone_size: -; j_call: TRBJ2-6; d_call: -; cdr3_aa: CASSLARASAGANILTF; cdr3_nt: TGTGCCAGCAGCTTAGCTAGGGCCAGCGCTGGGGCCAACATCCTGACTTTC
v_call: TRBV5-1; clone_size: few; j_call: TRBJ1-4; d_call: -; cdr3_aa: CASSPVQGTNEKLFF; cdr3_nt: TGCGCCAGCAGCCCAGTCCAGGGAACTAATGAAAAACTGTTTTTT
v_call: TRBV5-1; clone_size: -; j_call: TRBJ2-1; d_call: -; cdr3_aa: CASSLERLSYNEQFF; cdr3_nt: TGCGCCAGCAGCTTGGAGCGGCTCTCCTACAATGAGCAGTTCTTC
v_call: TRBV5-1; clone_size: -; j_call: TRBJ2-5; d_call: -; cdr3_aa: CASKRYEEETQYF; cdr3_nt: TGCGCCAGCAAGCGGTATGAGGAGGAGACCCAGTACTTC
v_call: TRBV19; clone_size: -; j_call: TRBJ2-3; d_call: TRBD2; cdr3_aa: CASGTSESTDTQYF; cdr3_nt: TGTGCCAGTGGGACTAGCGAGAGCACAGATACGCAGTATTTT
v_call: TRBV10-3; clone_size: -; j_call: TRBJ1-6; d_call: -; cdr3_aa: CATHQGLDSPLHF; cdr3_nt: TGTGCCACCCACCAGGGATTGGATTCACCCCTCCACTTT